Included here is one TCR beta chain sequence, with context. Its antigen remains unidentified. Mouse names are used for the genes. Coverage ceases 3 residues before the CDR3 finishes, and the germline J gene fills in the end. The source of the sample is a study of CD8+ T cells in alopecia areata. Across the study: Female C3H/HeJ mice aged 7-10 weeks were given skin from C3H/HeJ graft donors, 6-12 months old, that had spontaneous alopecia. Study findings and constraints: Scalp sample data also include resident alphabeta T cells from normal skin. The study found TCR sharing across patients less clear than in mice, possibly for HLA reasons. Higher clonality and more expanded CD8+ clones appeared in lesional than normal scalp.

Germline V lookup: CDR1 NSQYPW, CDR2 LRSPGD (reference sequence). The CDR3 is 15 amino acids. The pooled cutaneous lymph node cells were sorted using several markers (CD4, CD8alpha, NKG2D, NKG2ACE and others). TCR sequencing used cDNA made by reverse transcription of extracted RNA. Method: immunoSEQ multiplex PCR; TCRdb's copy keeps in-frame clones and lacks some. The sample yields roughly 260,000 clones, without any singletons. The gene calls are TRBV1 and TRBJ1-6, with D perhaps TRBD1 (5 bases). TRBJ1-6 is an open reading frame, and its role is uncertain. Sample: CD4+ T cells sorted from a lymph node. The receptor comes from a C3H/HeJ mouse with alopecia areata. The MHC haplotype recorded for the strain is H2-k. CDR3 sequence: CTCSADPPGLGHLYF. The sequenced part of the CDR3 DNA is TGCACCTGCAGTGCAGACCCCCCGGGACTGGGGCAC.